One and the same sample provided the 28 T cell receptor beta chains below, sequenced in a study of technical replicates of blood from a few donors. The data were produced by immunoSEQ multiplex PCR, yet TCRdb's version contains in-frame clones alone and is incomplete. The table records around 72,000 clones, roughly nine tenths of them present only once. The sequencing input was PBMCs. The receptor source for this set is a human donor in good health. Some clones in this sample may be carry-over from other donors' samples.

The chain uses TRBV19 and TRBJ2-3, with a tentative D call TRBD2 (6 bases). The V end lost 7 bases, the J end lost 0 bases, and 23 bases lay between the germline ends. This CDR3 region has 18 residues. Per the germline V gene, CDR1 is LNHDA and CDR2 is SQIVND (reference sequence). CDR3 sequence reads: CASTRNRDWRTSTDTQYF. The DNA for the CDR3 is TGTGCCAGTACCCGAAACCGGGACTGGAGAACTAGCACAGATACGCAGTATTTT. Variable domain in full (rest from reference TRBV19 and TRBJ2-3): DGGITQSPKYLFRKEGQNVTLSCEQNLNHDAMYWYRQDPGQGLRLIYYSQIVNDFQKGDIAEGYSVSREKKESFPLTVTSAQKNPTAFYLCASTRNRDWRTSTDTQYFGPGTRLTVL.

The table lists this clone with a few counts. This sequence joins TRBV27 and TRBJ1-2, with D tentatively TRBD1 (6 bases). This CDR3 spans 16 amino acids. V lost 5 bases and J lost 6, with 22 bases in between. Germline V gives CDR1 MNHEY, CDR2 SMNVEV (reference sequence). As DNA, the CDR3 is TGTGCCAGCAGTCCCCGACAGGTGCTATTGTCTGATGGCTACACCTTC. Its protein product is CASSPRQVLLSDGYTF.

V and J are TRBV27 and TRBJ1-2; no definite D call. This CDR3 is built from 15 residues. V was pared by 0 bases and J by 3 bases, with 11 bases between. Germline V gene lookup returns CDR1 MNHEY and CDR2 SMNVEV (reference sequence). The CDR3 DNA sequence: TGTGCCAGCAGTTTATCACCGGGGTTGGACTATGGCTACACCTTC. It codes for CASSLSPGLDYGYTF.

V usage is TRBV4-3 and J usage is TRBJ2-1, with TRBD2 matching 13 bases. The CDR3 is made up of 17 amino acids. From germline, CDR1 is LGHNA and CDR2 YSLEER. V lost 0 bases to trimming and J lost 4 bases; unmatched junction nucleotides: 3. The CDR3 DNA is TGCGCCAGCAGCCAAGACCGGGGACTAGCGGGGTACAATGAGCAGTTCTTC. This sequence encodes CASSQDRGLAGYNEQFF.

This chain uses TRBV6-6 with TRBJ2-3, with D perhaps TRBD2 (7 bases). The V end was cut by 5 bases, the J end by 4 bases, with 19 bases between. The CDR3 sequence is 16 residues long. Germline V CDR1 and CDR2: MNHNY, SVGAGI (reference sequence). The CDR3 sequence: CASSPRGAPRADTQYF. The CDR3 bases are TGTGCCAGCAGTCCCCGGGGGGCCCCCCGAGCAGATACGCAGTATTTT.

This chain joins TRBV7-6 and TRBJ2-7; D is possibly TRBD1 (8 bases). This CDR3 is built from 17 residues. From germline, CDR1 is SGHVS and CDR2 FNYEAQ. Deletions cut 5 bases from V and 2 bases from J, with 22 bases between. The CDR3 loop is CASSPSTGGGIAYEQYF. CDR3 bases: TGTGCCAGCAGCCCATCAACAGGGGGGGGTATTGCCTACGAGCAGTACTTC.

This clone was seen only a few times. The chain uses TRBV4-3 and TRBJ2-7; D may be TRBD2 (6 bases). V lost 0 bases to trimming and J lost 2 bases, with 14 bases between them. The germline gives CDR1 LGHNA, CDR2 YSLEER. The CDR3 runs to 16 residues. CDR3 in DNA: TGCGCCAGCAGCCAAGAGGGGGTTGGAGGGACCTACGAGCAGTACTTC. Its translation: CASSQEGVGGTYEQYF.

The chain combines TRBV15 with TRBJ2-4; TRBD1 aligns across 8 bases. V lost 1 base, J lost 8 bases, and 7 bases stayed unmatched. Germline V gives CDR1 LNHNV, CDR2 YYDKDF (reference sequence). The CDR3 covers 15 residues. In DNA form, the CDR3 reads TGTGCCACCAGCAGAGGGCGACAGGGGATCGACATTCAGTACTTC. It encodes CATSRGRQGIDIQYF.

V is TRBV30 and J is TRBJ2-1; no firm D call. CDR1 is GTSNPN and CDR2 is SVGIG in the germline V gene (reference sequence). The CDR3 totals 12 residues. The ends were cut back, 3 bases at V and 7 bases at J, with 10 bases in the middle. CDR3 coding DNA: TGTGCCTGGAGCCCCTTATTTAATGAGCAGTTCTTC. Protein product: CAWSPLFNEQFF.

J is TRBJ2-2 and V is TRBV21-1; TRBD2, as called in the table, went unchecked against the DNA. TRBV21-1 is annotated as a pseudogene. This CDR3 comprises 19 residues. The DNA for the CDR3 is TGTGCCAGCAGCACTGGGCCGGGACTAGCTTTTTACGTGTCCGGGGAGCTGTTTTTT. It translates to CASSTGPGLAFYVSGELFF.

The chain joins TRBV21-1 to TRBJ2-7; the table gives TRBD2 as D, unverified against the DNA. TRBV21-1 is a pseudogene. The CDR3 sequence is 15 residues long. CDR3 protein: CASSKADSGGYEQYF. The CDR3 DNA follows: TGTGCCAGCAGCAAAGCGGATAGCGGGGGCTACGAGCAGTACTTC.

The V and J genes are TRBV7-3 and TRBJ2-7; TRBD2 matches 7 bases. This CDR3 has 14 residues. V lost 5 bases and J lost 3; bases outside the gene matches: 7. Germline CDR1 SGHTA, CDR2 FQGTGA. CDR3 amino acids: CASSARTRGYEQYF. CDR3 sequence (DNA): TGTGCCAGCAGCGCCCGGACTAGGGGCTACGAGCAGTACTTC.

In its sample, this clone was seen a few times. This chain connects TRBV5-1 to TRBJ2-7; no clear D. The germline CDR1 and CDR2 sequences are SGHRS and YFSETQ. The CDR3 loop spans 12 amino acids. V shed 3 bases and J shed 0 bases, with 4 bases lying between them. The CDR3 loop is CASSSLSYEQYF. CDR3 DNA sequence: TGCGCCAGCAGCTCCCTCTCCTACGAGCAGTACTTC.

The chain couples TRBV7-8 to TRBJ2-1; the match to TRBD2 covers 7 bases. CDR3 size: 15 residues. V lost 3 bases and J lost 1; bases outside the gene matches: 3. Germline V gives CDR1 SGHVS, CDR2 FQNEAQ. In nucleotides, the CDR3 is TGTGCCAGCAGCTTGGCGGGAGTTTCCTACAATGAGCAGTTCTTC. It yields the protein CASSLAGVSYNEQFF.

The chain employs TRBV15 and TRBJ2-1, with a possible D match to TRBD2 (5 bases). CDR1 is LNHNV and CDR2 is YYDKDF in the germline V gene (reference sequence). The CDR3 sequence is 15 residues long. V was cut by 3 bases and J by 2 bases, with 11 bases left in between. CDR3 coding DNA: TGTGCCACCAGCAGTGGTCGGGAAACCTACAATGAGCAGTTCTTC. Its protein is CATSSGRETYNEQFF.

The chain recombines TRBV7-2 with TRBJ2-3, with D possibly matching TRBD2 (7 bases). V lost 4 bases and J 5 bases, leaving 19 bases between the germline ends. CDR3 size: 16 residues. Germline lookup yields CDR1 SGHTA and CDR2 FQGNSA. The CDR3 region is CASSSRGGGNLDTQYF. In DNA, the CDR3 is TGTGCCAGCAGCTCAAGAGGGGGGGGAAACTTAGATACGCAGTATTTT. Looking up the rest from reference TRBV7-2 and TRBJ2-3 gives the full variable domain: GAGVSQSPSNKVTEKGKDVELRCDPISGHTALYWYRQSLGQGLEFLIYFQGNSAPDKSGLPSDRFSAERTGGSVSTLTIQRTQQEDSAVYLCASSSRGGGNLDTQYFGPGTRLTVL.

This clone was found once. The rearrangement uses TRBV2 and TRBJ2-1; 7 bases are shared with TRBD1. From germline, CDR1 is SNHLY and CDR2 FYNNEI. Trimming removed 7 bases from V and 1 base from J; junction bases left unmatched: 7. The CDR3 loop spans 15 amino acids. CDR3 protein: CASIQTRGSYNEQFF. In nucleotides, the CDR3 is TGTGCCAGCATCCAAACCAGGGGGTCCTACAATGAGCAGTTCTTC.

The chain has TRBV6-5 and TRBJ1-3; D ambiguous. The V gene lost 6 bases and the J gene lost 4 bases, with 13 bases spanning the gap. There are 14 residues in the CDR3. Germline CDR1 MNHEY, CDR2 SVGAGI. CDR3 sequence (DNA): TGTGCCAGCAGGTCTCGGGTAGAGGGAAACACCATATATTTT. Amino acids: CASRSRVEGNTIYF.

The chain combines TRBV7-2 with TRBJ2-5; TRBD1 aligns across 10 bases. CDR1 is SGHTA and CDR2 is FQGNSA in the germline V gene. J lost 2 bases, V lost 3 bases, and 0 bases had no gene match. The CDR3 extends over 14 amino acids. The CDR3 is CASSLDRGQETQYF. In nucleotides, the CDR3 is TGTGCCAGCAGCTTGGACAGGGGGCAAGAGACCCAGTACTTC.

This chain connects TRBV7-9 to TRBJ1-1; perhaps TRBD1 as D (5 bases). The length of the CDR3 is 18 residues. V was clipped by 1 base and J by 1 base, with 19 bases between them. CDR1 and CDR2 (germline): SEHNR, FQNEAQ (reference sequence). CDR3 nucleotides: TGTGCCAGCAGCTTAGATAGGGGATCCCTACGATCGAACACTGAAGCTTTCTTT. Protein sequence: CASSLDRGSLRSNTEAFF.

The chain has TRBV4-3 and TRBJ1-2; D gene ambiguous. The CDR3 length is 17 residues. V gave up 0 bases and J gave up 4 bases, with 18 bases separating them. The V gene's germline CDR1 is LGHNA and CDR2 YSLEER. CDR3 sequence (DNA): TGCGCCAGCAGCCAAGATTCGACGGAGATCTTAGGCTATGGCTACACCTTC. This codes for CASSQDSTEILGYGYTF.

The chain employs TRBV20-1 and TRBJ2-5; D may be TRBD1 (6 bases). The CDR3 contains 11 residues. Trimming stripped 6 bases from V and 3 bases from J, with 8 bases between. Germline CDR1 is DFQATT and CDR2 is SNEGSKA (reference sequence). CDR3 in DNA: TGCAGTGCGGACAGAGAAGAGACCCAGTACTTC. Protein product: CSADREETQYF.

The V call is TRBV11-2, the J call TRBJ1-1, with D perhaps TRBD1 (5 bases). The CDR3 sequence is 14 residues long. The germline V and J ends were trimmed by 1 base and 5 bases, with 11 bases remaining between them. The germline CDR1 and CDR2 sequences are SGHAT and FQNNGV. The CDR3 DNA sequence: TGTGCCAGCAGCTTAGGAGGGAGGGGTACTGAAGCTTTCTTT. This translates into CASSLGGRGTEAFF.

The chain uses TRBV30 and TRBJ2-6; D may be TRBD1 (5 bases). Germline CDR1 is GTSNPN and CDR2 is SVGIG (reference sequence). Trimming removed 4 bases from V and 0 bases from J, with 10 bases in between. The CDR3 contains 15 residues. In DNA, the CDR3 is TGTGCCTGGATTGGGGCTCTCTCTGGGGCCAACGTCCTGACTTTC. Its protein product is CAWIGALSGANVLTF. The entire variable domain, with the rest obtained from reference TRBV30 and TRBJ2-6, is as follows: SQTIHQWPATLVQPVGSPLSLECTVEGTSNPNLYWYRQAAGRGLQLLFYSVGIGQISSEVPQNLSASRPQDRQFILSSKKLLLSDSGFYLCAWIGALSGANVLTFGAGSRLTVL.

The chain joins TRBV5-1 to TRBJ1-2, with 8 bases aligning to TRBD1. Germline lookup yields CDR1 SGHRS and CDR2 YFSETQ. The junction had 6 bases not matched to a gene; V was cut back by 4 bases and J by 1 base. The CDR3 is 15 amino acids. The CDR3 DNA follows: TGCGCCAGCAGCGACCGACAGGGGATTAACTATGGCTACACCTTC. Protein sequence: CASSDRQGINYGYTF.

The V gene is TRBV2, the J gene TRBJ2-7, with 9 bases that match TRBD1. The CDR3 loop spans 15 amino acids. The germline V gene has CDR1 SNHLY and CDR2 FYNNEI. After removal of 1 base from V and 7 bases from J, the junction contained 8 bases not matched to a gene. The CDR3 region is CASSEVDRGGDEQYF. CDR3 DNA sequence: TGTGCCAGCAGTGAAGTAGACAGGGGGGGAGATGAGCAGTACTTC.

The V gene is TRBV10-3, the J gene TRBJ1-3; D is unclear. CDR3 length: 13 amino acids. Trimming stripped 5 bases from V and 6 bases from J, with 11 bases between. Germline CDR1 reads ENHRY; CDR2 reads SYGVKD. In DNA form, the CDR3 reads TGTGCCATCAGTCTTGGAACAGCAAACACCATATATTTT. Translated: CAISLGTANTIYF.

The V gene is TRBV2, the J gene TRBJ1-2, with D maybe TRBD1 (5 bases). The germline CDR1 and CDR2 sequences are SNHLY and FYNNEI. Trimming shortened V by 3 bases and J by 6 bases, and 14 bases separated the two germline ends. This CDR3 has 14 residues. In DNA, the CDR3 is TGTGCCAGCAGTGAGTCCCCAGGGATCCATGGCTACACCTTC. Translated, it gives CASSESPGIHGYTF.